This TCR beta chain derives from a study of T cells after yellow fever vaccination. Study-wide background: Libraries from low-cell-number fractions were prepared with the SMART-Seq v4 Ultra Low Input RNA kit.

Concerning this clonotype itself: Its antigen is not known.

Germline assignment: CDR1 MNHNS and CDR2 SASEGT. CDR3 length: 14 amino acids. Trimming removed 4 bases at V and 5 bases at J, with 12 bases between. TCR cDNA was made by 5'RACE template switching, adding a universal primer site and UMIs. One entry per CDR3 protein results from TCRdb running MiXCR on the 5' RACE reads. The table has roughly 320,000 distinct CDR3 sequences, around 10% seen once. Findings of the study overall: Peaking faster, on day 5 versus 15, the secondary response was nonetheless weaker. Clonotypes found in both CD4 and CD8 compartments made up a small share.

The sequence came from a man aged 18 to 29 who received the YFV17D yellow fever vaccine. The gene calls are TRBV6-1 and TRBJ1-5; D remains ambiguous. Sequencing used CD4+ T cells sorted from PBMCs, obtained 45 days after the yellow fever booster vaccination. In DNA, the CDR3 is TGTGCCAGCAGTGGGGCCGGTGGGGATCAGCCCCAGCATTTT. Translating it yields CASSGAGGDQPQHF.